This T cell receptor beta chain originates from a study of T-cell reconstitution after alpha-beta-depleted transplantation in children. Germline CDR1 and CDR2: KGHDR and SFDVKD. The CDR3 spans 15 residues. Between the trimmed V and J ends, which lost 3 bases and 5 bases, there was a span of 13 bases. This clonotype showed up many times. Unique molecular identifiers were used to barcode this TCRbeta library. TCRdb used MiXCR to reprocess the PCR reads, holding one entry per CDR3 protein. In the table there are hundreds of thousands of distinct CDR3 sequences, roughly 8.2% of which are singletons. This chain connects TRBV24-1 to TRBJ2-4; no firm D call. Material: PBMCs, mostly from graft donor cells, obtained 180 days after TCRalphabeta/CD19-depleted stem cell transplant. The sequence was collected from a male patient between 10 and 17 years old who had a stem cell transplant for acute lymphoblastic leukemia, so the T cells may come from the graft donor. The CDR3 is CATSDPGPWENIQYF. CDR3 sequence (DNA): TGTGCCACCAGTGATCCCGGACCCTGGGAAAACATTCAGTACTTC.